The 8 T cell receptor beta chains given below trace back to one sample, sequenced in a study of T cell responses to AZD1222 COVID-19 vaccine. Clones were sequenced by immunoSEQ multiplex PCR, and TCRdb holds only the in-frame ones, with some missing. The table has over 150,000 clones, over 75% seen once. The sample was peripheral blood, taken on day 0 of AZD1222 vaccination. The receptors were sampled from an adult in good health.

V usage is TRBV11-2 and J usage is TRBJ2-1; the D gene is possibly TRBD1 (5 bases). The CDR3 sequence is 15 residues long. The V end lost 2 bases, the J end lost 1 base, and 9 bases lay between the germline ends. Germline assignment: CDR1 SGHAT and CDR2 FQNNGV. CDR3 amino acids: CASSLFSGSYNEQFF. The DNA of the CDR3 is TGTGCCAGCAGCTTATTCTCAGGGTCCTACAATGAGCAGTTCTTC. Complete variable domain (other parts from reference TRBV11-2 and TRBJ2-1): EAGVAQSPRYKIIEKRQSVAFWCNPISGHATLYWYQQILGQGPKLLIQFQNNGVVDDSQLPKDRFSAERLKGVDSTLKIQPAKLEDSAVYLCASSLFSGSYNEQFFGPGTRLTVL.

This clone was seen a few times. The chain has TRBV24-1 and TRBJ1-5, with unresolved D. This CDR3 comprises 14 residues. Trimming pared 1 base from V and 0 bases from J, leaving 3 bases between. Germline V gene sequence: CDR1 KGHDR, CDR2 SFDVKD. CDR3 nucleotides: TGTGCCACCAGTGATTTCATTAGCAATCAGCCCCAGCATTTT. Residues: CATSDFISNQPQHF.

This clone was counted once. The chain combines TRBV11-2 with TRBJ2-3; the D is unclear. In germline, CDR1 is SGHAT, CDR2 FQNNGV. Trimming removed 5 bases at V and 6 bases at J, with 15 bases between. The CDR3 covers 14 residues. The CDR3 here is CASSPGPRADTQYF. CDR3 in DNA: TGTGCCAGCAGCCCGGGCCCCAGAGCGGATACGCAGTATTTT.

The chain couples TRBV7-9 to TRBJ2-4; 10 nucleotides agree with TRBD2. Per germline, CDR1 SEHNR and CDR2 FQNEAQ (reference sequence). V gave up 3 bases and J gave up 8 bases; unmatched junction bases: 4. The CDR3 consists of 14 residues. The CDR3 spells CASSFPSGGDIQYF. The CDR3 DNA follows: TGTGCCAGCAGCTTTCCTAGCGGGGGCGACATTCAGTACTTC.

In DNA form, the CDR3 reads TGTGCCAGCAGCTCCGGGACAGGGGTCTACAATGAGCAGTTCTTC. Protein product: CASSSGTGVYNEQFF. The chain uses TRBV7-9 and TRBJ2-1, with 10 bases aligning to TRBD1. This CDR3 has 15 residues. Germline CDR1 and CDR2: SEHNR and FQNEAQ (reference sequence). Losses at the gene ends were 4 bases for V and 3 bases for J; bases not matched to a gene: 3.

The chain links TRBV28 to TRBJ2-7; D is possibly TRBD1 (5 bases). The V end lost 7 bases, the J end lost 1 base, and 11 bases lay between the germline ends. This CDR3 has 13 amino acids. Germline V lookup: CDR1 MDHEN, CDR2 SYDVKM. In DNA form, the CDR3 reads TGTGCCAGCACCTTGCAGGGATCCTACGAGCAGTACTTC. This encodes CASTLQGSYEQYF.

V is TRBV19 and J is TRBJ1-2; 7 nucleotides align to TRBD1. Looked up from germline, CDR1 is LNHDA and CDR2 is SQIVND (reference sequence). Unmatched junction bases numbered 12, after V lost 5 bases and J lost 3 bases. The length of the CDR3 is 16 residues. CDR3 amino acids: CASSYTGDLAYYGYTF. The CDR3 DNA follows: TGTGCCAGTAGTTACACAGGGGACCTGGCATACTATGGCTACACCTTC.

CDR3 region: CASSGGPGTEAFF. The CDR3, as DNA: TGTGCCAGCAGCGGTGGCCCAGGCACTGAAGCTTTCTTT. This chain connects TRBV9 to TRBJ1-1; D call uncertain. The V and J ends lost 3 bases and 4 bases respectively, with 10 bases between them. The CDR3 contains 13 residues. The germline V gene has CDR1 SGDLS and CDR2 YYNGEE.